This passage covers 22 T cell receptor beta chains from one sample sequenced in a study of T cells in Graves' hyperthyroidism and ophthalmopathy. Amplified TCR beta CDR3 regions came from RNA transcripts. TCR CDR3 underwent first-round RT-PCR with the HTBI primer set. MiXCR, applied by TCRdb to the multiplex PCR reads, yields one record per CDR3 protein. The sample contains 450,000 to 550,000 distinct CDR3 sequences, 24% of which appear only once. The sequencing input was blood. These receptor sequences come from a young woman with Graves' ophthalmopathy.

This sequence joins TRBV7-8 and TRBJ1-5, with D perhaps matching TRBD1 (5 bases). The germline V gene encodes CDR1 SGHVS and CDR2 FQNEAQ. V was cut by 7 bases and J by 0 bases, with 10 bases left in between. The CDR3 length is 14 residues. CDR3 nucleotide sequence: TGTGCCAGCATGGGGGGGGGTAGCAATCAGCCCCAGCATTTT. This gives the protein CASMGGGSNQPQHF.

The V and J genes are TRBV7-2 and TRBJ2-5; unclear D gene. This CDR3 is built from 14 residues. Germline-derived CDR1 and CDR2 are SGHTA and FQGNSA. V was cut by 5 bases and J by 1 base, with 11 bases left in between. CDR3 nucleotides: TGTGCCAGCAGCAAAGGACGGTCCCAAGAGACCCAGTACTTC. Translation gives CASSKGRSQETQYF. The entire variable domain, with the rest obtained from reference TRBV7-2 and TRBJ2-5, is as follows: GAGVSQSPSNKVTEKGKDVELRCDPISGHTALYWYRQSLGQGLEFLIYFQGNSAPDKSGLPSDRFSAERTGGSVSTLTIQRTQQEDSAVYLCASSKGRSQETQYFGPGTRLLVL.

This clonotype was observed many times. This sequence joins TRBV27 and TRBJ2-4, with 8 positions matching TRBD2. V trimming: 2 bases; J trimming: 7 bases; junction bases outside the gene matches: 7. The germline CDR1 and CDR2 sequences are MNHEY and SMNVEV (reference sequence). The CDR3 runs to 15 residues. CDR3 protein: CASSLISSGGNIQYF. The DNA of the CDR3 is TGTGCCAGCAGTTTAATATCGTCGGGGGGGAACATTCAGTACTTC.

As to this clonotype: Possible read error: a much larger clone is one base away. This CDR3 is CASSQDMENTEACF. DNA for the CDR3: TGCGCCAGCAGCCAAGATATGGAGAACACTGAAGCTTGCTTT. This sequence joins TRBV4-1 and TRBJ1-1; D call uncertain. The CDR3 length is 14 residues. In germline, CDR1 is MGHRA, CDR2 YSYEKL.

This clonotype was seen ten or more times. Here the CDR3 DNA reads TGCAGTGCCGGACTGGGACTAGCGGGGGATGTCACCGGGGAGCTGTTTTTT. Translating gives CSAGLGLAGDVTGELFF. The rearrangement links TRBV20-1 to TRBJ2-2, with 14 bases aligning to TRBD2. The germline gives CDR1 DFQATT, CDR2 SNEGSKA (reference sequence). The J segment lost 4 bases and the V segment lost 6 bases, leaving 10 bases of the junction unmatched. CDR3 length equals 17 residues.

The chain is built from TRBV5-4 and TRBJ2-5, with 11 bases identical to TRBD1. The J segment lost 4 bases and the V segment lost 4 bases, leaving 6 bases of the junction unmatched. The CDR3 contains 15 residues. CDR1 is SGHNT, CDR2 YYREEE, per germline (reference sequence). The chain's CDR3 is CASSPAGTGGETQYF. CDR3 sequence (DNA): TGTGCCAGCAGCCCGGCCGGGACAGGGGGAGAGACCCAGTACTTC.

This clonotype was picked up many times. V gene TRBV12-3 or TRBV12-4 combines with J gene TRBJ2-2; either TRBD1 or TRBD2 may fit D (7 bases each). Trimming pared 3 bases from V and 6 bases from J, leaving 17 bases between. CDR3 length: 16 residues. The CDR3 loop reads CASSLGGTQGAGELFF. CDR3 DNA: TGTGCCAGCAGTTTGGGGGGGACCCAGGGGGCCGGGGAGCTGTTTTTT.

This chain links TRBV6-5 with TRBJ1-2, with 7 bases fitting TRBD1. The CDR3 has 16 residues. Germline V gene lookup returns CDR1 MNHEY and CDR2 SVGAGI. Losses at the gene ends were 0 bases for V and 9 bases for J; bases not matched to a gene: 13. The CDR3, as DNA: TGTGCCAGCAGTTACTCCCGGGGACAGAACATCAAGAGCTACACCTTC. Translating gives CASSYSRGQNIKSYTF.

The rearrangement uses TRBV28 and TRBJ2-7; 8 nucleotides line up with TRBD2. The CDR3 is 12 amino acids. V shed 7 bases, J shed 5 bases, and the junction held 4 bases outside the gene matches. Germline CDR1 is MDHEN and CDR2 is SYDVKM. DNA of the CDR3: TGTGCCAGCAAGACTAGCGTGGACGAGCAGTACTTC. Translation: CASKTSVDEQYF.

CDR3 sequence: CASTGLAGMRTGELFF. CDR3 DNA: TGTGCCAGCACGGGACTAGCGGGGATGAGGACCGGGGAGCTGTTTTTT. This rearrangement joins TRBV6-1 to TRBJ2-2; 13 nucleotides line up with TRBD2. Germline CDR1 reads MNHNS; CDR2 reads SASEGT. The CDR3 has 16 amino acids. V was clipped by 7 bases and J by 5 bases; unmatched bases: 7.

V gene TRBV20-1 combines with J gene TRBJ1-1; D remains ambiguous. Deletions cut 3 bases from V and 5 bases from J, with 4 bases between. The CDR3 consists of 10 residues. CDR1 is DFQATT, CDR2 SNEGSKA, per germline (reference sequence). The CDR3 DNA sequence: TGCAGTGCTAGGATTACTGAAGCTTTCTTT. This codes for CSARITEAFF.

This clonotype was seen repeatedly, ten times or more. The chain carries TRBV29-1 and TRBJ1-2; possibly TRBD1 for D (6 bases). Deletions cut 1 base from V and 3 bases from J, with 9 bases between. There are 13 residues in the CDR3. Germline V gene sequence: CDR1 SQVTM, CDR2 ANQGSEA. The CDR3 region is CSVEVGAHYGYTF. CDR3 coding DNA: TGCAGCGTTGAAGTGGGGGCCCACTATGGCTACACCTTC.

The V and J genes are TRBV20-1 and TRBJ2-2; TRBD1 agrees at 8 bases. J gave up 4 bases and V 0 bases, and 7 bases lay outside the gene matches. Germline V gives CDR1 DFQATT, CDR2 SNEGSKA (reference sequence). The length of the CDR3 is 16 residues. CDR3 coding DNA: TGCAGTGCTAGAGATTGGACAGGGCGCGTCACCGGGGAGCTGTTTTTT. Translation: CSARDWTGRVTGELFF.

The V gene is TRBV3-1, the J gene TRBJ1-3; no definite D call. Germline V lookup: CDR1 LGHDT, CDR2 YNNKEL (reference sequence). This CDR3 region has 15 residues. Trimming took 5 bases from V and 0 from J, leaving 11 bases between them. CDR3 nucleotide sequence: TGTGCCAGCAGCGGACGGACCCACTCTGGAAACACCATATATTTT. Encoded protein: CASSGRTHSGNTIYF.

J is TRBJ1-2 and V is TRBV28, with TRBD1 matching 8 bases. CDR3 length equals 15 residues. Trimming cost V 5 bases and J 4 bases; bases outside gene matches: 9. Germline V gene data show CDR1 as MDHEN and CDR2 as SYDVKM. The CDR3 DNA reads as TGTGCCAGCAGTCTAGACAGGGGCCGAGGCTATGGCTACACCTTC. Translated: CASSLDRGRGYGYTF.

There are many counts of this clonotype. J is TRBJ1-2 and V is TRBV10-3; 8 bases fit TRBD1. Per germline, CDR1 ENHRY and CDR2 SYGVKD. J was trimmed by 4 bases and V by 0 bases; bases with no gene match: 10. The CDR3 extends over 17 amino acids. The chain's CDR3 is CAISESGTGALFYGYTF. For the CDR3, the DNA is TGTGCCATCAGTGAGTCTGGGACAGGCGCCCTCTTCTATGGCTACACCTTC.

This clonotype appeared many times. V gene TRBV5-1 combines with J gene TRBJ2-7; D is possibly TRBD2 (6 bases). Germline assignment: CDR1 SGHRS and CDR2 YFSETQ. The CDR3 contains 17 residues. With 4 bases removed from V and 0 bases from J, the gap between germline ends came to 20 bases. CDR3 in DNA: TGCGCCAGCAGCCTCGAACCGGGACTTTCAATCTCCTACGAGCAGTACTTC. Translation gives CASSLEPGLSISYEQYF. Supplemented by reference TRBV5-1 and TRBJ2-7, the full variable domain reads KAGVTQTPRYLIKTRGQQVTLSCSPISGHRSVSWYQQTPGQGLQFLFEYFSETQRNKGNFPGRFSGRQFSNSRSEMNVSTLELGDSALYLCASSLEPGLSISYEQYFGPGTRLTVT.

This clonotype was seen many times. Here the CDR3 reads CASSLGTEPSNQPQHF. CDR3 DNA: TGTGCCAGCAGTTTGGGGACAGAACCTAGCAATCAGCCCCAGCATTTT. The chain recombines TRBV12-3 or TRBV12-4 with TRBJ1-5; 7 bases line up with TRBD1. Germline trimming cut 3 bases from V and 0 bases from J; bases unmatched to any gene: 5. The CDR3 totals 16 residues.

The chain employs TRBV6-1 and TRBJ2-5; TRBD1 aligns across 10 bases. The length of the CDR3 is 13 residues. Germline lookup yields CDR1 MNHNS and CDR2 SASEGT. Trimming at V came to 8 bases and at J to 4 bases, leaving 4 bases not matched to a gene. Here the CDR3 reads CASAGTGVETQYF. CDR3 in DNA: TGTGCCAGCGCCGGGACAGGGGTAGAGACCCAGTACTTC.

This clonotype was observed at least ten times. CDR3 sequence (DNA): TGTGCCATCAGTGAGTCCGTCGTCGAAGGCGAAGCTTTCTTT. Its protein is CAISESVVEGEAFF. V is TRBV10-3 and J is TRBJ1-1; no firm D call. Per germline, CDR1 ENHRY and CDR2 SYGVKD. The CDR3 length is 14 residues. Trimming took 0 bases from V and 8 from J, leaving 13 bases between them.

This clonotype was seen many times. The gene calls are TRBV19 and TRBJ1-2; 9 nucleotides agree with TRBD1. The CDR3 sequence is 13 residues long. After removal of 6 bases from V and 7 bases from J, the junction contained 6 bases not matched to a gene. Germline V CDR1 and CDR2: LNHDA, SQIVND (reference sequence). This CDR3 is CASRGQGKTGYTF. Here the CDR3 DNA reads TGTGCCAGTAGGGGACAGGGAAAAACTGGCTACACCTTC.

This clonotype was seen only a few times. V is TRBV3-1 and J is TRBJ1-5; D is ambiguous. Germline values: CDR1 LGHDT, CDR2 YNNKEL (reference sequence). Deletions cut 4 bases from V and 7 bases from J, with 11 bases between. There are 13 residues in the CDR3. The CDR3 nucleotides read TGTGCCAGCAGCCGCAAGGGTGGGCAGCCCCAGCATTTT. This codes for CASSRKGGQPQHF.